These 18 T cell receptor beta chains originate from one sample sequenced in a study of T cells after yellow fever vaccination. TCRdb re-analysed the 5' RACE reads in MiXCR, keeping a single row per CDR3 protein. Of roughly 150,000 distinct CDR3 sequences in the sample, 6% to 7.5% were seen once. This specimen was CD4+ T cells sorted from PBMCs, taken 5 to 6 days after the first yellow fever vaccination. These receptor sequences come from a man between 18 and 35 years old who received the YFV17D yellow fever vaccine.

The table lists this clonotype with many counts. V gene TRBV7-2 combines with J gene TRBJ1-5, with 7 bases identical to TRBD1. V shed 4 bases and J 7 bases; nucleotides not matched to a gene: 10. The CDR3 totals 15 residues. Germline V gene lookup returns CDR1 SGHTA and CDR2 FQGNSA. The CDR3, as DNA: TGTGCCAGCAGCTCCCGACAGGGATTGAACCAGCCCCAGCATTTT. Protein: CASSSRQGLNQPQHF.

This clonotype was detected once. The V gene is TRBV12-3 or TRBV12-4, the J gene TRBJ2-7; D remains unclear. The CDR3 is made up of 12 amino acids. The V gene lost 8 bases and the J gene lost 3 bases, with 11 bases spanning the gap. The CDR3 here is CASGFRLYEQYV. CDR3 bases: TGTGCCAGCGGGTTCAGGCTCTACGAGCAGTACGTC.

V gene TRBV28 combines with J gene TRBJ2-7; maybe TRBD1 (5 bases). Deletions cut 4 bases from V and 1 base from J, with 20 bases between. This CDR3 has 17 amino acids. Germline V gene lookup returns CDR1 MDHEN and CDR2 SYDVKM. CDR3 bases: TGTGCCAGCAGTTCACCTCTTGGACACCAAAGTTCCTACGAGCAGTACGTC. Translation gives CASSSPLGHQSSYEQYV.

The chain joins TRBV6-1 to TRBJ2-5, with a tentative D call TRBD1 (6 bases). The V gene lost 7 bases and the J gene lost 2 bases, with 14 bases spanning the gap. CDR1 is MNHNS and CDR2 is SASEGT in the germline V gene. This CDR3 region has 14 residues. In DNA, the CDR3 is TGTGCCAGCAACAGTCAGGGGCTACAAGAGACCCAGTACTTC. Its protein product is CASNSQGLQETQYF.

This clonotype was detected many times. The chain recombines TRBV23-1 with TRBJ1-2; D remains ambiguous. TRBV23-1 is marked as an open reading frame, function uncertain. The V gene lost 0 bases and the J gene lost 3 bases, with 5 bases spanning the gap. This CDR3 contains 13 residues. CDR3 nucleotide sequence: TGCGCCAGCAGTCAATCGCGTCACTATGGCTACACCTTC. Translation: CASSQSRHYGYTF.

The chain uses TRBV23-1 and TRBJ1-5, with D unresolved. TRBV23-1 is classed as an ORF, of uncertain function. The CDR3 runs 10 residues. V gave up 6 bases and J gave up 3 bases, with 0 bases separating them. The CDR3 nucleotides read TGCGCCAGCAGCAATCAGCCCCAGCATTTT. Translation: CASSNQPQHF.

This clonotype has just a few counts. The gene calls are TRBV20-1 and TRBJ1-1; TRBD1 is a possible D gene (6 bases). CDR1 DFQATT and CDR2 SNEGSKA come from the germline V gene (reference sequence). Trimming cost V 6 bases and J 1 base, with 15 bases left between them. This CDR3 is built from 14 residues. The CDR3 sequence: CSARRGGQNTEAFF. The CDR3 DNA follows: TGCAGTGCCCGTAGAGGGGGGCAGAACACTGAAGCTTTCTTT.

This clonotype showed up many times. This chain connects TRBV14 to TRBJ2-1, with 7 bases lining up with TRBD2. The CDR3 is 15 residues long. Germline loops: CDR1 SGHDN, CDR2 FVKESK. V trimming: 4 bases; J trimming: 4 bases; junction bases outside the gene matches: 7. CDR3 DNA: TGTGCCAGCAGCCGAAGGAGCGGGGTTTACAATGAGCAGTTCTTC. As protein: CASSRRSGVYNEQFF. Full variable domain (outside the CDR3, taken from reference TRBV14 and TRBJ2-1): EAGVTQFPSHSVIEKGQTVTLRCDPISGHDNLYWYRRVMGKEIKFLLHFVKESKQDESGMPNNRFLAERTGGTYSTLKVQPAELEDSGVYFCASSRRSGVYNEQFFGPGTRLTVL.

This clonotype was seen more than once but under ten times. The chain couples TRBV5-4 to TRBJ1-6; D unclear. V lost 0 bases to trimming and J lost 8 bases, with 12 bases between them. The CDR3 is made up of 15 amino acids. From germline, CDR1 is SGHNT and CDR2 YYREEE (reference sequence). In DNA, the CDR3 is TGTGCCAGCAGCTTGGAAATGGGAAAGGATTCACCCCTCCACTTT. Encoded protein: CASSLEMGKDSPLHF.

Only a few counts were recorded for this clonotype. The chain combines TRBV11-1 with TRBJ2-1; D gene unclear. The CDR3 extends over 14 amino acids. The germline V gene encodes CDR1 SGHAT and CDR2 FQDESV (reference sequence). V shed 5 bases and J shed 2 bases, with 10 bases lying between them. CDR3 in amino acids: CASSRGDPYNEQFF. The CDR3 DNA follows: TGTGCCAGCAGCCGTGGGGATCCCTACAATGAGCAGTTCTTC.

This clonotype was recorded at least ten times. The V and J genes are TRBV19 and TRBJ2-2; maybe TRBD1 (6 bases). CDR1 is LNHDA and CDR2 is SQIVND in the germline V gene (reference sequence). The CDR3 length is 16 residues. V was trimmed by 7 bases and J by 4 bases, leaving 19 bases between them. The CDR3 here is CASINLGGLGTGELFF. Written as DNA, the CDR3 is TGTGCCAGTATAAATCTAGGGGGTCTCGGCACCGGGGAGCTGTTTTTT. Full variable domain (remainder filled in from reference TRBV19 and TRBJ2-2): DGGITQSPKYLFRKEGQNVTLSCEQNLNHDAMYWYRQDPGQGLRLIYYSQIVNDFQKGDIAEGYSVSREKKESFPLTVTSAQKNPTAFYLCASINLGGLGTGELFFGEGSRLTVL.

This clonotype was seen more than once but under ten times. The CDR3 DNA sequence: TGTGCCAGCAGACCCCTAACGTCGGTCAGGGAAGCTTTCTTT. Its translation: CASRPLTSVREAFF. The genes are TRBV6-2 or TRBV6-3 and TRBJ1-1, with D uncertain. The CDR3 extends over 14 amino acids. Germline CDR1 MNHEY, CDR2 SVGEGT. Trimming removed 6 bases from V and 8 bases from J, with 19 bases in between.

This clonotype showed up many times. The J gene is TRBJ2-5, the V gene TRBV5-1; 10 nucleotides align to TRBD1. This CDR3 region has 14 residues. Germline V gene data show CDR1 as SGHRS and CDR2 as YFSETQ. V lost 2 bases to trimming and J lost 3 bases; unmatched junction nucleotides: 1. CDR3 sequence reads: CASSFGQGEETQYF. CDR3 nucleotide sequence: TGCGCCAGCAGCTTTGGACAGGGGGAAGAGACCCAGTACTTC.

This clonotype was observed many times. The rearrangement uses TRBV5-1 and TRBJ2-5, with D perhaps TRBD2 (5 bases). The germline CDR1 and CDR2 sequences are SGHRS and YFSETQ. V gave up 2 bases and J gave up 4 bases, with 9 bases separating them. The CDR3 is made up of 13 amino acids. Here the CDR3 DNA reads TGCGCCAGCAGCTTCGAGGGATCAGAGACCCAGTACTTC. Its translation: CASSFEGSETQYF.

This clonotype was recorded at least ten times. The chain uses TRBV7-9 and TRBJ2-7; D tentatively fits TRBD1 or TRBD2 (5 bases each). Trimming left V 5 bases short and J 5 bases short, with 10 bases between. CDR1 SEHNR and CDR2 FQNEAQ come from the germline V gene (reference sequence). This CDR3 has 12 residues. The CDR3 DNA is TGTGCCAGCAGCCCGAGGGGCGACGAGCAGTACTTC. Translated: CASSPRGDEQYF.

This clonotype was detected ten times or more. This chain uses TRBV4-2 with TRBJ2-5, with a weak D call TRBD2 (5 bases). Germline CDR1 LGHNA, CDR2 YNFKEQ. The V and J ends lost 2 bases and 1 base respectively, with 8 bases between them. This CDR3 has 14 amino acids. The CDR3 sequence is CASSQLAAQETQYF. In DNA form, the CDR3 reads TGTGCCAGCAGCCAACTAGCAGCCCAAGAGACCCAGTACTTC.

The chain uses TRBV5-6 and TRBJ1-2; D uncertain. This CDR3 region has 15 residues. Trimming cost V 3 bases and J 0 bases, with 12 bases left between them. From germline, CDR1 is SGHDT and CDR2 YYEEEE. CDR3 sequence: CASSSGQRANYGYTF. DNA for the CDR3: TGTGCCAGCAGCTCTGGTCAGCGAGCTAACTATGGCTACACCTTC.

The CDR3 bases are TGTGCCAGCAGCTTAGGGTCGGGAATGGGAGAGACCCAGTACTTC. Its translation is CASSLGSGMGETQYF. V is TRBV7-2 and J is TRBJ2-5; D perhaps matches TRBD2 (5 bases). The CDR3 length is 15 residues. V lost 1 base to trimming and J lost 4 bases, with 13 bases between them. Germline V gene data show CDR1 as SGHTA and CDR2 as FQGNSA.